Each of the 31 T cell receptor beta chains below was sequenced from the same sample in a study of vaccination and CD4 T cells after COVID-19 (dated 2022 in TCRdb). The library was prepared using PCR. Sequencing relied on an Illumina iSeq 100. TCR sequencing of DNA from cultured CD4+ T cells used the Oncomine TCR Beta short-read assay at the Johns Hopkins FTIC core. In-frame beta chains were kept once TCRdb had trimmed the public reads at Q25 with fastp and called clones with MiXCR. Each entry is one CDR3 protein sequence, shown with its most common DNA and genes. The sample table shows 5,900 or so distinct CDR3 sequences, and about 30% are seen once. The biggest ten clones account for roughly a tenth of the sample. Their target antigens are unknown. The sample's treatment or condition label is to be understood as: roughly nine-day PBMC culture with coronavirus spike peptide pools or control peptides (ViraFEST assay).

Source: CD4+ T cells from blood, cultured in vitro, taken after SARS-CoV-2 vaccination. These receptors originate from a human donor who had recovered from COVID-19.

The chain recombines TRBV7-2 with TRBJ2-3; D not certain. Germline CDR1 reads SGHTA; CDR2 reads FQGNSA. This CDR3 spans 15 amino acids. With 1 base removed from V and 4 bases from J, the gap between germline ends came to 12 bases. The DNA of the CDR3 is TGTGCCAGCAGCTTAGATAGAAGGTTTGCAGATACGCAGTATTTT. It yields the protein CASSLDRRFADTQYF.

The chain couples TRBV6-1 to TRBJ2-3, with a tentative D call TRBD2 (5 bases). Trimming took off 2 bases at V and 2 bases at J, with 11 bases between the two ends. Germline CDR1 and CDR2: MNHNS and SASEGT. The CDR3 runs to 15 residues. This CDR3 is CASSERGWDTDTQYF. In DNA, the CDR3 is TGTGCCAGCAGTGAACGCGGGTGGGACACAGATACGCAGTATTTT.

V gene TRBV5-1 combines with J gene TRBJ2-5; D is possibly TRBD2 (7 bases). There are 17 residues in the CDR3. CDR1 and CDR2 (germline): SGHRS, YFSETQ. Trimming removed 1 base at V and 2 bases at J, with 18 bases between. The chain's CDR3 is CASSLSLLGRGQETQYF. The CDR3 region has the DNA TGCGCCAGCAGCTTGTCTCTCCTAGGGAGGGGGCAAGAGACCCAGTACTTC.

This chain links TRBV5-1 with TRBJ2-3, with D unclear. CDR1 and CDR2 from the germline V gene are SGHRS and YFSETQ. Trimming left V 0 bases short and J 0 bases short, with 2 bases between. The CDR3 runs to 13 residues. The CDR3 spells CASSLESTDTQYF. CDR3 DNA: TGCGCCAGCAGCTTGGAGAGCACAGATACGCAGTATTTT.

CDR3 residues: CASSYSAGTYEQFF. CDR3 DNA: TGTGCCAGCAGTTACTCGGCAGGGACCTATGAGCAGTTCTTC. The chain has TRBV6-5 and TRBJ2-1; the D gene could be TRBD1 or TRBD2 (5 bases each). The CDR3 consists of 14 residues. The germline V and J ends were trimmed by 0 bases and 8 bases, with 11 bases remaining between them. From germline, CDR1 is MNHEY and CDR2 SVGAGI.

There are a few counts of this clonotype. The chain combines TRBV7-2 with TRBJ1-5; D uncertain. The CDR3 contains 13 residues. In germline, CDR1 is SGHTA, CDR2 FQGNSA. Deletions cut 5 bases from V and 3 bases from J, with 8 bases between. CDR3 amino acids: CASSPDYNQPQHF. CDR3 nucleotide sequence: TGTGCCAGCAGCCCCGATTACAATCAGCCCCAGCATTTT.

This chain links TRBV10-3 with TRBJ2-7; D not certain. The CDR3 is 14 residues long. V lost 11 bases and J 0 bases, leaving 17 bases between the germline ends. In germline, CDR1 is ENHRY, CDR2 SYGVKD. CDR3 loop: CAPAARMSSYEQYF. As DNA, the CDR3 is TGTGCCCCCGCGGCCCGTATGAGCTCCTACGAGCAGTACTTC.

The chain couples TRBV20-1 to TRBJ1-5; the D gene is possibly TRBD1 (6 bases). Trimming removed 4 bases from V and 0 bases from J, with 13 bases in between. CDR1 DFQATT and CDR2 SNEGSKA come from the germline V gene (reference sequence). The CDR3 covers 15 residues. The CDR3: CSANDRLNSNQPQHF. DNA of the CDR3: TGCAGTGCTAACGACAGGCTTAATAGCAATCAGCCCCAGCATTTT.

This clonotype appeared a few times. This sequence joins TRBV20-1 and TRBJ2-7, with 10 bases matching TRBD1. The V gene end was trimmed by 6 bases and the J gene end by 5 bases; junction bases not matched to a gene: 22. CDR3 length: 18 amino acids. CDR1 is DFQATT and CDR2 is SNEGSKA in the germline V gene (reference sequence). CDR3 sequence (DNA): TGCAGTGCCGCCAATCCGGGACAGGGGAGGGCGGGGGCCCACGAGCAGTACTTC. It yields the protein CSAANPGQGRAGAHEQYF.

In its sample, this clonotype was seen once. The chain recombines TRBV28 with TRBJ2-5; 8 nucleotides line up with TRBD1. J was trimmed by 5 bases and V by 3 bases; bases with no gene match: 11. Germline V gives CDR1 MDHEN, CDR2 SYDVKM. This CDR3 has 16 residues. The CDR3 sequence: CASSFWAGQGSETQYF. Here the CDR3 DNA reads TGTGCCAGCAGTTTCTGGGCCGGACAGGGTAGCGAGACCCAGTACTTC.

The chain joins TRBV7-2 to TRBJ1-5; TRBD1 might be the D (6 bases). The CDR3 is made up of 17 amino acids. Trimming pared 5 bases from V and 5 bases from J, leaving 22 bases between. The germline V gene has CDR1 SGHTA and CDR2 FQGNSA. The CDR3 DNA sequence: TGTGCCAGCAGCGACCCTCCCAGGGGACTTGACGATCAGCCCCAGCATTTT. This codes for CASSDPPRGLDDQPQHF.

The rearrangement joins TRBV7-2 to TRBJ1-1; maybe TRBD1 (5 bases). The V gene lost 5 bases and the J gene lost 10 bases, with 14 bases spanning the gap. The CDR3 totals 12 residues. In germline, CDR1 is SGHTA, CDR2 FQGNSA. The chain's CDR3 is CASSPAGGTAFF. The DNA for the CDR3 is TGTGCCAGCAGCCCCGCGGGGGGGACAGCTTTCTTT.

Judged by abundance, this clonotype is medium-sized. The genes are TRBV7-6 and TRBJ1-6, with D uncertain. From germline, CDR1 is SGHVS and CDR2 FNYEAQ. V was shortened by 2 bases and J by 6 bases, with 8 bases between the two germline ends. The CDR3 consists of 14 residues. The CDR3 sequence: CASSLQDGNSPLHF. The CDR3 DNA is TGTGCCAGCAGCTTACAGGACGGTAATTCACCCCTCCACTTT.

The V call is TRBV20-1, the J call TRBJ2-1, with 7 bases aligning to TRBD1. CDR3 size: 16 residues. Germline trimming cut 1 base from V and 0 bases from J; bases unmatched to any gene: 6. CDR1 and CDR2 (germline): DFQATT, SNEGSKA (reference sequence). CDR3 coding DNA: TGCAGTGCTAGAGTCACGACAGGGAGCTCCTACAATGAGCAGTTCTTC. It codes for CSARVTTGSSYNEQFF.

The sample holds a few counts of this clonotype. The chain joins TRBV7-8 to TRBJ2-5, with 8 bases that match TRBD1. The germline V gene has CDR1 SGHVS and CDR2 FQNEAQ. This CDR3 is built from 15 residues. The trim removed 4 bases at V and 2 bases at J, leaving 6 bases unmatched. The CDR3 loop reads CASSSDRGFQETQYF. CDR3 nucleotide sequence: TGTGCCAGCAGCTCAGACAGGGGATTTCAAGAGACCCAGTACTTC.

The V call is TRBV10-3, the J call TRBJ2-3, with a possible D match to TRBD2 (6 bases). Germline V CDR1 and CDR2: ENHRY, SYGVKD. The CDR3 length is 14 residues. Trimming removed 6 bases from V and 5 bases from J, with 15 bases in between. The CDR3 is CAIRGSGGQDTQYF. CDR3 nucleotides: TGTGCCATCAGGGGTAGCGGAGGGCAAGATACGCAGTATTTT.

The CDR3 region has the DNA TGTGCCAGCAGTCCCCGGGGGACCAACTATGGCTACACCTTC. This encodes CASSPRGTNYGYTF. The chain joins TRBV27 to TRBJ1-2, with a possible D match to TRBD1 (5 bases). This CDR3 comprises 14 residues. V was shortened by 5 bases and J by 2 bases, with 12 bases between the two germline ends. Germline CDR1 and CDR2: MNHEY and SMNVEV (reference sequence).

Only a few counts were recorded for this clonotype. This chain joins TRBV6-1 and TRBJ2-7, with D maybe TRBD1 (5 bases). This CDR3 spans 14 amino acids. Per the germline V gene, CDR1 is MNHNS and CDR2 is SASEGT. The V gene lost 4 bases and the J gene lost 2 bases, with 12 bases spanning the gap. The CDR3 nucleotides are TGTGCCAGCAGTGTAAAGGGGCTGCCCTACGAGCAGTACTTC. Translation gives CASSVKGLPYEQYF.

The J gene is TRBJ1-5, the V gene TRBV28; D not resolved. The CDR3 sequence is 16 residues long. V lost 1 base to trimming and J lost 0 bases, with 10 bases between them. The germline gives CDR1 MDHEN, CDR2 SYDVKM. The CDR3 bases are TGTGCCAGCAGTTTATTGACACTTTCTAGCAATCAGCCCCAGCATTTT. This translates into CASSLLTLSSNQPQHF.

This clonotype was counted between two and nine times. The chain links TRBV20-1 to TRBJ1-2; D not certain. The CDR3 totals 13 residues. Germline V gives CDR1 DFQATT, CDR2 SNEGSKA (reference sequence). The ends were cut back, 3 bases at V and 7 bases at J, with 15 bases in the middle. In nucleotides, the CDR3 is TGCAGTGCTAGTGTGAGGGTGGTGGTTGGCTACACCTTC. Its translation: CSASVRVVVGYTF.

The rearrangement joins TRBV20-1 to TRBJ1-1; weak D call: TRBD1 (6 bases). V was shortened by 3 bases and J by 0 bases, with 17 bases between the two germline ends. Germline V gene sequence: CDR1 DFQATT, CDR2 SNEGSKA (reference sequence). The CDR3 consists of 16 residues. The CDR3 spells CSARRARGNMNTEAFF. The CDR3 DNA reads TGCAGTGCTAGGAGAGCGAGGGGGAATATGAACACTGAAGCTTTCTTT.

This clonotype was seen more than once but under ten times. The chain combines TRBV27 with TRBJ2-7; D might be TRBD2 (6 bases). The germline V and J ends were trimmed by 3 bases and 4 bases, with 22 bases remaining between them. Germline loops: CDR1 MNHEY, CDR2 SMNVEV (reference sequence). This CDR3 contains 17 residues. The CDR3: CASSFSALPDGSYEQYF. The CDR3 region has the DNA TGTGCCAGCAGTTTTTCCGCCTTACCGGACGGGAGTTACGAGCAGTACTTC.

By proportion, this clonotype is medium-sized. The genes are TRBV20-1 and TRBJ1-5; D perhaps matches TRBD1 (6 bases). V was cut by 3 bases and J by 3 bases, with 18 bases left in between. This CDR3 comprises 16 residues. Germline V CDR1 and CDR2: DFQATT, SNEGSKA (reference sequence). The CDR3 DNA sequence: TGCAGTGCTAGGAACCCGGGGGGGGGCTACAATCAGCCCCAGCATTTT. Its protein product is CSARNPGGGYNQPQHF.

The chain employs TRBV6-5 and TRBJ1-1; unclear D gene. The CDR3 is 12 amino acids. V was pared by 2 bases and J by 6 bases, with 7 bases between. CDR1 and CDR2 (germline): MNHEY, SVGAGI. The CDR3 protein is CASSYGISEAFF. CDR3 bases: TGTGCCAGCAGTTACGGGATCTCTGAAGCTTTCTTT.

This chain links TRBV10-3 with TRBJ2-7; 7 bases fit TRBD1. The CDR3 covers 15 residues. The V gene's germline CDR1 is ENHRY and CDR2 SYGVKD. Trimming took 3 bases from V and 3 from J; bases not matched to a gene: 8. The CDR3 loop is CAISDTVRGSYEQYF. CDR3 in DNA: TGTGCCATCAGTGATACTGTCAGGGGGAGCTACGAGCAGTACTTC.

The chain joins TRBV25-1 to TRBJ2-5; D is uncertain. This CDR3 is built from 12 residues. V lost 0 bases to trimming and J lost 3 bases, with 2 bases between them. Germline CDR1 and CDR2: MGHDK and SYGVNS. The CDR3 is CASSEYEETQYF. CDR3 coding DNA: TGTGCCAGCAGTGAATATGAAGAGACCCAGTACTTC. Full variable domain (rest looked up from reference TRBV25-1 and TRBJ2-5): EADIYQTPRYLVIGTGKKITLECSQTMGHDKMYWYQQDPGMELHLIHYSYGVNSTEKGDLSSESTVSRIRTEHFPLTLESARPSHTSQYLCASSEYEETQYFGPGTRLLVL.

This chain uses TRBV7-2 with TRBJ2-5; 12 bases fit TRBD1. V was clipped by 5 bases and J by 4 bases; unmatched bases: 8. CDR3 size: 16 residues. Per germline, CDR1 SGHTA and CDR2 FQGNSA. The CDR3: CASSAPGQGARETQYF. In nucleotides, the CDR3 is TGTGCCAGCAGCGCTCCGGGACAGGGGGCGAGAGAGACCCAGTACTTC.

This clonotype has more than one count but fewer than ten. The chain links TRBV7-2 to TRBJ2-2; weak D call: TRBD1 (6 bases). The CDR3 contains 14 residues. Trimming left V 4 bases short and J 4 bases short, with 10 bases between. CDR1 is SGHTA, CDR2 FQGNSA, per germline. The CDR3 DNA reads TGTGCCAGCAGCTGGGGGCATACCACCGGGGAGCTGTTTTTT. Translating it yields CASSWGHTTGELFF.

This clonotype showed up just a few times. The chain joins TRBV10-2 to TRBJ2-7, with D unresolved. CDR3 length: 12 amino acids. Germline lookup yields CDR1 WSHSY and CDR2 SAAADI. Trimming took off 2 bases at V and 1 base at J, with 3 bases between the two ends. CDR3 sequence (DNA): TGCGCCAGCAGTGAGCATTCCTACGAGCAGTACTTC. Amino acids: CASSEHSYEQYF.

The CDR3 region has the DNA TGTGCCAGCCTTCGGGGGGACGGCAATCAGCCCCAGCATTTT. Amino acids: CASLRGDGNQPQHF. The chain is built from TRBV6-1 and TRBJ1-5; D possibly corresponds to TRBD1 (5 bases). V was clipped by 8 bases and J by 2 bases, with 13 bases between them. The CDR3 is 14 amino acids. From germline, CDR1 is MNHNS and CDR2 SASEGT.

This clonotype is medium-sized. One junction end disagrees with the germline gene, perhaps due to a read error. The chain uses TRBV20-1 and TRBJ2-7, with 7 nucleotides matching TRBD1. Germline V gene sequence: CDR1 DFQATT, CDR2 SNEGSKA (reference sequence). The CDR3 sequence is 14 residues long. The CDR3 DNA reads TGCAGTGCGAGAGTCCAGGGGGTAGGCTACGAGCAGTACTTC. It encodes CSARVQGVGYEQYF.